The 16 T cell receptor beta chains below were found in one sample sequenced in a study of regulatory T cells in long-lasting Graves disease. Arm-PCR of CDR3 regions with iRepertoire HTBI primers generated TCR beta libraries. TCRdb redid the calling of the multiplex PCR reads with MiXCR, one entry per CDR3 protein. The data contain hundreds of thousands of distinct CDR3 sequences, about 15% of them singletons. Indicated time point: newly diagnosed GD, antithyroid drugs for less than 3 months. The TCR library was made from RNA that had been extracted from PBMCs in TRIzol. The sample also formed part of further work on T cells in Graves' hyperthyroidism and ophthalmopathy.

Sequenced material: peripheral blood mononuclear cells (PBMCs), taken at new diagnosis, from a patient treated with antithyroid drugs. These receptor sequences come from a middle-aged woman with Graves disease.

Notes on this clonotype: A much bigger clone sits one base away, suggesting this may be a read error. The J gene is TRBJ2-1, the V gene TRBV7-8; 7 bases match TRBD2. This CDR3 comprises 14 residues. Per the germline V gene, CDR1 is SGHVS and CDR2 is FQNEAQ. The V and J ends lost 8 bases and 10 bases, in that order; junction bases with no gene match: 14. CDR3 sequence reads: CASGLVGPPGEQFF. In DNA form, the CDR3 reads TGTGCCAGCGGACTAGTGGGCCCCCCAGGGGAGCAGTTCTTC.

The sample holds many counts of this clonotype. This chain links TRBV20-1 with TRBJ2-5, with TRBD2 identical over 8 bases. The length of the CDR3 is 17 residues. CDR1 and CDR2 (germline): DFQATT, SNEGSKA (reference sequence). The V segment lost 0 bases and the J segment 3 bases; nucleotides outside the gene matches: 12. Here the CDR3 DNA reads TGCAGTGCTAGAGATCCCCTCAAAACTAGCGGCAAAGAGACCCAGTACTTC. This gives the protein CSARDPLKTSGKETQYF.

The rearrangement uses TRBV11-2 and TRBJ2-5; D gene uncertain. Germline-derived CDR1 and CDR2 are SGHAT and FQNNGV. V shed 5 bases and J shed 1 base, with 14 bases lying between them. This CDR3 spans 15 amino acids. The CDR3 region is CASSPLTRRQETQYF. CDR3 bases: TGTGCCAGCAGCCCACTGACAAGACGCCAAGAGACCCAGTACTTC.

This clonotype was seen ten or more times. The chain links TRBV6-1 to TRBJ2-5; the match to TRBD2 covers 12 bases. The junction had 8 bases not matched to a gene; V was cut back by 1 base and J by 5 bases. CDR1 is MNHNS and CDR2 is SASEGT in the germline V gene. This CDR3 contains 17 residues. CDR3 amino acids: CASSEGTSGAPRETQYF. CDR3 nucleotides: TGTGCCAGCAGTGAAGGGACTAGCGGGGCCCCCAGGGAGACCCAGTACTTC.

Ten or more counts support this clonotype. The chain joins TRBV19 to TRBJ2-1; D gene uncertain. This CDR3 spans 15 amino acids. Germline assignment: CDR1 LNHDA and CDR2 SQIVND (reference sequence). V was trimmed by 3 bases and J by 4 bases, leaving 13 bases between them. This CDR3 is CASSIVAGKYNEQFF. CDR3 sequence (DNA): TGTGCCAGTAGTATTGTGGCAGGAAAATACAATGAGCAGTTCTTC.

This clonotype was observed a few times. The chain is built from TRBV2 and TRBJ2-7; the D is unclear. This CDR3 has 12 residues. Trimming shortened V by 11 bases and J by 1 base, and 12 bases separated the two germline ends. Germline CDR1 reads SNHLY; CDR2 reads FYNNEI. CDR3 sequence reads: CAVFGSSYEQYF. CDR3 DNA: TGTGCCGTTTTTGGGTCATCCTACGAGCAGTACTTC.

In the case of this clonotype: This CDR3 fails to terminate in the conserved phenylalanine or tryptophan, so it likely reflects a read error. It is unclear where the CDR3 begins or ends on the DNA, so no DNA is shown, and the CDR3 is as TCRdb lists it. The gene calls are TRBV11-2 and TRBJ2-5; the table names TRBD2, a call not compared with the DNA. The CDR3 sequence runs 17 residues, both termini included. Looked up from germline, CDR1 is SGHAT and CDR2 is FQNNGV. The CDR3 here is CASSSLAQGAWLRDRYV.

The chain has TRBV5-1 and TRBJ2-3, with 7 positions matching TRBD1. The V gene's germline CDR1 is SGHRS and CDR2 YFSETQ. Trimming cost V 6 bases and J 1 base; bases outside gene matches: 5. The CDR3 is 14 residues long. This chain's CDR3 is CASIDTGGTDTQYF. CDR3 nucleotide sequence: TGCGCCAGCATCGATACAGGGGGCACAGATACGCAGTATTTT.

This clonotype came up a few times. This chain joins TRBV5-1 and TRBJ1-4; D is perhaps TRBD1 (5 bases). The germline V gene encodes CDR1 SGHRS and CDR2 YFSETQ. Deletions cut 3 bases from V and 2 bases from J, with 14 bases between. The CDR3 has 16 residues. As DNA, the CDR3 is TGCGCCAGCAGCTCCCCGAGGGGTGTGACTAATGAAAAACTGTTTTTT. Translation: CASSSPRGVTNEKLFF.

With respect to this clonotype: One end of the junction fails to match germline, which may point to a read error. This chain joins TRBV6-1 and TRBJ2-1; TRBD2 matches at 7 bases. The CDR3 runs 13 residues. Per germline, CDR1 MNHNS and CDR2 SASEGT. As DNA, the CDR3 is TGTACCAGCACCTGGACTAGTAGTAATGAGCAGTTCTTC. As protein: CTSTWTSSNEQFF.

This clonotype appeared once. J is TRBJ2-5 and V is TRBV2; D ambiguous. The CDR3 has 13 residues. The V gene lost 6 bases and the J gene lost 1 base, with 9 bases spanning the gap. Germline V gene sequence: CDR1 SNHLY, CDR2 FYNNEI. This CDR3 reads CASSSTTQETQYF. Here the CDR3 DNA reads TGTGCCAGCAGCTCGACGACCCAAGAGACCCAGTACTTC.

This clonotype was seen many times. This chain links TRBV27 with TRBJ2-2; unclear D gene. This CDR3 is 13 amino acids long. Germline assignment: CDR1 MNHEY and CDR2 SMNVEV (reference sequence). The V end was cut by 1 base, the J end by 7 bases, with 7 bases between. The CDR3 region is CASSLFGVGELFF. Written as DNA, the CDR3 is TGTGCCAGCAGTTTATTTGGGGTCGGGGAGCTGTTTTTT.

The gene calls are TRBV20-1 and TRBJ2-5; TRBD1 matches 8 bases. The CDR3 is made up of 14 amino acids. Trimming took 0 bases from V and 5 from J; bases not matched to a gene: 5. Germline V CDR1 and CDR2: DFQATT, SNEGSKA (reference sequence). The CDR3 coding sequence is TGCAGTGCTAGAGATCAGGGGGCTATTGAGACCCAGTACTTC. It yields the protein CSARDQGAIETQYF.

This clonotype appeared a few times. This CDR3 reads CASSLSPGLAAHRSYNEQFF. Written as DNA, the CDR3 is TGTGCCAGCAGCTTATCCCCGGGACTAGCGGCCCATAGATCCTACAATGAGCAGTTCTTC. The chain has TRBV7-2 and TRBJ2-1, with 11 bases matching TRBD2. The CDR3 runs to 20 residues. The germline gives CDR1 SGHTA, CDR2 FQGNSA. The ends lost 2 bases at V and 1 base at J; junction bases unmatched: 13. Looking up the rest from reference TRBV7-2 and TRBJ2-1 gives the full variable domain: GAGVSQSPSNKVTEKGKDVELRCDPISGHTALYWYRQSLGQGLEFLIYFQGNSAPDKSGLPSDRFSAERTGGSVSTLTIQRTQQEDSAVYLCASSLSPGLAAHRSYNEQFFGPGTRLTVL.

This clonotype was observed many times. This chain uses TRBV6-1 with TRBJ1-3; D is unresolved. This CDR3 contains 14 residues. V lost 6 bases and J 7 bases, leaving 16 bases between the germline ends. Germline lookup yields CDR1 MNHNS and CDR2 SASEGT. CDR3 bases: TGTGCCAGCAGGGATGGTGGTTCGCGTAACACCATATATTTT. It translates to CASRDGGSRNTIYF.

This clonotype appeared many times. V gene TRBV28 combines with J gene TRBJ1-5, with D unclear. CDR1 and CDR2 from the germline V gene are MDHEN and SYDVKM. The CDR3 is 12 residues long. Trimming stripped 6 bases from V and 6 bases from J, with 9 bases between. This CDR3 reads CASSPALQPQHF. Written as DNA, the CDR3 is TGTGCCAGCAGCCCCGCCCTTCAGCCCCAGCATTTT.